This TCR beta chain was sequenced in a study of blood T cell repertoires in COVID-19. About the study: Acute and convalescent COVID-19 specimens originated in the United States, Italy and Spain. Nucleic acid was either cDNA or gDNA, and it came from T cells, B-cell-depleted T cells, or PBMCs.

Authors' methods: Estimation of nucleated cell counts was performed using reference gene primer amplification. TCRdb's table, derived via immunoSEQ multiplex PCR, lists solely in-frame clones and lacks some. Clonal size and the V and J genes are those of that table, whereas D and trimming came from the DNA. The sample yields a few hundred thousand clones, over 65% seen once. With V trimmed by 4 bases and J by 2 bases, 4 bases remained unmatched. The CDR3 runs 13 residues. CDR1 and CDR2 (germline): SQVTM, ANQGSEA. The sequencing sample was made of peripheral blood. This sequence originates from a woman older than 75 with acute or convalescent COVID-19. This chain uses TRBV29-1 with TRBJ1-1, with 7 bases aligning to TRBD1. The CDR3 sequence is CSVGDRVNTEAFF. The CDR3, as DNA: TGCAGCGTTGGTGACAGGGTTAACACTGAAGCTTTCTTT. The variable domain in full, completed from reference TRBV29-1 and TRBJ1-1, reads SAVISQKPSRDICQRGTSLTIQCQVDSQVTMMFWYRQQPGQSLTLIATANQGSEATYESGFVIDKFPISRPNLTFSTLTVSNMSPEDSSIYLCSVGDRVNTEAFFGQGTRLTVV.